This T cell receptor beta chain was identified in a study of identical twins. This CDR3 is built from 15 residues. The V end lost 7 bases, the J end lost 1 base, and 16 bases lay between the germline ends. Germline V gives CDR1 MNHNS, CDR2 SASEGT. In this sample, this clonotype turned up a few times. The antigen remains undetermined. Whole-study findings and limits: Insertions were reduced in abundant cord blood beta clonotypes but not in memory repertoires. Among beta out-of-frame sequences, excess sharing between twins appeared weaker. Recombination models fit unrelated individuals' TCR alpha sharing but underestimated twins'.

TCRdb used MiXCR to reprocess the 5' RACE reads, holding one entry per CDR3 protein. The data contain 500,000 to 600,000 distinct CDR3 sequences, under 25% of them singletons. The sample was also linked to a second study, of T cells expressing NK-cell markers. That work states: The leading position in the CD3+CD56-NKG2C+ fraction of a handful of donors also went to these clonotypes.

Sequencing input: CD4+ T cells sorted from blood. The gene calls are TRBV6-1 and TRBJ1-1, with unresolved D. This TCR was sampled from a woman aged 18-29 years in good health. CDR3 bases: TGTGCCAGCACCCAAGGCAGACTGAGGAACACTGAAGCTTTCTTT. Protein: CASTQGRLRNTEAFF.